These T cell receptor beta chains were read from a single sample in a study of blood T cells in healthy people across ages. TCRdb independently ran MiXCR on the 5' RACE reads; one entry per CDR3 protein. The sample lists about 1.7 million distinct CDR3 sequences, 28% seen once, with about 7.7% in the top ten. Source material: blood. Receptors were obtained from a woman in her twenties or thirties in good health. Each CDR3 is given with its conserved first and last residue. Fields, in order: J gene, clone size, V gene, D gene, CDR3 DNA, CDR3 protein. D genes are given only for firm matches. Clone size appears in some rows only: once, few, many, or a class for an expanded clone.

>TRBJ2-7|many|TRBV28|NA
TGTGCCAGCAGTCCGTGGAGAGGGAACACCTACGAGCAGTACTTC
CASSPWRGNTYEQYF
>TRBJ2-7|NA|TRBV28|NA
TGTGCCAGCAGTTTTGTTACAGGCGAGCAGTACTTC
CASSFVTGEQYF
>TRBJ2-1|many|TRBV6-5|TRBD1
TGTGCCAGCAGATTGGACAGGGGAGATGAGCAGTTCTTC
CASRLDRGDEQFF
>TRBJ2-7|many|TRBV7-2|NA
TGTGCCAGCAGCCGATATCAGGGCCCCTACGAGCAGTACTTC
CASSRYQGPYEQYF
>TRBJ1-5|once|TRBV6-2/TRBV6-3|NA
TGTGTCAGCGCCACCCCGGCGGGTTACAATCAGCCCCAGCATTTT
CVSATPAGYNQPQHF
>TRBJ2-2|few|TRBV10-2|TRBD1
TGCGCCAGCATGGGACAGGGGGTCCCCGGGGAGCTGTTTTTT
CASMGQGVPGELFF
>TRBJ2-1|NA|TRBV5-6|NA
TGTGCCAGCAGCTTGAGACAGGAGCCGTTCTTC
CASSLRQEPFF
>TRBJ1-1|once|TRBV20-1|NA
TGCAGTGCTATCGATTTGGGGCTTGAAGCTTTCTTT
CSAIDLGLEAFF
>TRBJ1-4|NA|TRBV5-1|TRBD1
TGCGCCAGCAGCCCGCCCGGAGGGGGCTCTAATGAAAAACTGTTTTTT
CASSPPGGGSNEKLFF
>TRBJ2-2|NA|TRBV6-4|NA
TGTGCCAGCAGTGACTCTCTCGGGGAGCTGTTTTTT
CASSDSLGELFF
>TRBJ1-5|NA|TRBV27|NA
TGTGCCAGCAGGAACCTCCGGGATAGCAATCAGCCCCAGCATTTT
CASRNLRDSNQPQHF
>TRBJ2-5|NA|TRBV7-9|NA
TGTGCCAGCAGCTTCGCCCTTCCAGGACAAGAGACCCAGTACTTC
CASSFALPGQETQYF
>TRBJ1-6|NA|TRBV20-1|NA
TGCAGTGCGCGGTCAAGGGACGCGAATAATTCACCCCTCCACTTT
CSARSRDANNSPLHF
>TRBJ1-1|NA|TRBV12-5|NA
TGTGCTAGTGGTTCGGCCTCGTCTGAAGCTTTCTTT
CASGSASSEAFF
>TRBJ1-1|NA|TRBV5-5|TRBD1
TGTGCCAGCAGCTTGAATCCCCCGGGACAGCTGATACCTGAAACTTTCTTT
CASSLNPPGQLIPETFF
>TRBJ2-4|NA|TRBV7-2|TRBD1
TGTGCCAGCAGCTTAGCTCCCGGGACAGGGGAAAACATTCAGTACTTC
CASSLAPGTGENIQYF
>TRBJ2-2|NA|TRBV2|NA
TGTGCCAGCAGCGGGACCCTGGGCACCGGGGAGCTGTTTTTT
CASSGTLGTGELFF
>TRBJ2-5|NA|TRBV2|NA
TGTGCCAGCCATAAGGACAGACAAGAGACCCAGTACTTC
CASHKDRQETQYF
>TRBJ2-7|many|TRBV20-1|TRBD1
TGCAGTGCCCCTGGCGGGACAGGGAGCGACGAGCAGTACTTC
CSAPGGTGSDEQYF
>TRBJ1-1|NA|TRBV29-1|NA
TGCAGCGTTGATTTGGACACTGAAGCTTTCTTT
CSVDLDTEAFF
>TRBJ1-2|NA|TRBV28|NA
TGTGCCAGCAGTCCTGACGGACCCACGGGCTACACCTTC
CASSPDGPTGYTF
>TRBJ1-5|many|TRBV20-1|NA
TGCAGTGCTAGCAAGGATAGCAATCAGCCCCAGCATTTT
CSASKDSNQPQHF
>TRBJ1-6|few|TRBV29-1|NA
TGCAGCGTTGAGGAGGGACCAGGTCGGAATTCACCCCTCCACTTT
CSVEEGPGRNSPLHF
>TRBJ2-3|few|TRBV20-1|NA
TGCAGTGCTTCTCCTCCTTCGGGACAGGGACTAGGAGATACGCAGTATTTT
CSASPPSGQGLGDTQYF
>TRBJ2-6|NA|TRBV7-2|NA
TGTGCCAGCAGCCCAGGCGCGTTTGGCCTATTCTCTGGGGCCAACGTCCTGACTTTC
CASSPGAFGLFSGANVLTF
>TRBJ2-7|many|TRBV12-3/TRBV12-4|TRBD1
TGTGCCAGCAGTTTAGGGGTAATCCGGGACAGGTACTACGAGCAGTACTTC
CASSLGVIRDRYYEQYF
>TRBJ1-2|NA|TRBV5-1|NA
TGCGCCAGCAGCTTGGCCAAGGGGACGGATGGCTACACCTTC
CASSLAKGTDGYTF
>TRBJ1-1|NA|TRBV29-1|NA
TGCAGCGGAAGTCCAACAGGTCGGACTGAAGCTTTCTTT
CSGSPTGRTEAFF
>TRBJ2-3|few|TRBV5-1|TRBD2
TGCGCCAGCAGATTTTCAGGACTAGCGGACCGCACAGATACGCAGTATTTT
CASRFSGLADRTDTQYF
>TRBJ2-3|NA|TRBV11-1|NA
TGTGCCAGCAGCTTAGAGGGGGCTCGGCGGGGGAGCACAGATACGCAGTATTTT
CASSLEGARRGSTDTQYF
>TRBJ2-2|NA|TRBV12-3/TRBV12-4|TRBD2
TGTGCCAGCAGTTCCCGTCTAGCGGGGGTATTGAACACCGGGGAGCTGTTTTTT
CASSSRLAGVLNTGELFF
>TRBJ1-1|NA|TRBV6-6|NA
TGTGCCAGCTGGATGACACCTAACACTGAAGCTTTCTTT
CASWMTPNTEAFF
>TRBJ2-2|NA|TRBV20-1|NA
TGCAGTGCTTTGTCGGGGGACACACACACCGGGGAGCTGTTTTTT
CSALSGDTHTGELFF
>TRBJ1-6|few|TRBV5-1|TRBD1
TGCACCAGCAGCTTGGGGACAGGGAATTCACCCCTCCACTTT
CTSSLGTGNSPLHF
>TRBJ1-1|few|TRBV12-5|NA
TGTGCTAGTGCCCTTGCCCCGGGCGGTGAAGCTTTCTTT
CASALAPGGEAFF
>TRBJ1-2|few|TRBV4-1|NA
TGCGCCAGCAGCCAAGTTCCGGGAAACTATGGCTACACCTTC
CASSQVPGNYGYTF
>TRBJ2-1|few|TRBV28|TRBD2
TGTGCCAGCAGTTCGCCCAAGGGACAGGGAGAGACTAGCGGGACCCTCCCGGTGGATGAGCAGTTCTTC
CASSSPKGQGETSGTLPVDEQFF
>TRBJ1-4|few|TRBV7-9|TRBD1
TGTGCCAGCAGCCCCGGGACAGTGGGAGAAAAACTGTTTTTT
CASSPGTVGEKLFF
>TRBJ2-5|few|TRBV2|NA
TGTGCCAGCAGTGAAGCTTCGGGCGTTGACCAGTACTTC
CASSEASGVDQYF
>TRBJ2-1|few|TRBV20-1|NA
TGCAGTGCCCTACTGGGGGATGTGGATGAGCAGTTCTTC
CSALLGDVDEQFF
>TRBJ2-2|few|TRBV2|TRBD1
TGTGCCAGCAATCAGGCGCGGGACAGGGGAGTCCCCGGGGAGCTGTTTTTT
CASNQARDRGVPGELFF
>TRBJ1-6|NA|TRBV5-1|TRBD1
TGCGCCAGCAGCTTGGACGGGACAGCCTTCTATAATTCACCCCTCCACTTT
CASSLDGTAFYNSPLHF
>TRBJ2-1|few|TRBV19|TRBD1
TGTGCCAGTAGTAAAGGGGACAGCTCCTACAATGAGCAGTTCTTC
CASSKGDSSYNEQFF
>TRBJ2-7|few|TRBV5-1|NA
TGCGCCAGCAGCTTGGGGTCCGGGGAAGGAATGGCCTACGAGCAGTACTTC
CASSLGSGEGMAYEQYF
>TRBJ2-5|NA|TRBV12-5|TRBD2
TGTGCTAGGGGGGCCCGGACTAGCGGACAAGAGACCCAGTACTTC
CARGARTSGQETQYF